Below are 2 T cell receptor beta chains sequenced from a single sample in a study of blood T cell repertoires in COVID-19. The repertoire was sequenced with immunoSEQ multiplex PCR; TCRdb's copy has only in-frame clones and lacks some. There are some 130,000 clones in the sample; around 87% occur only once, and approximately 3.3% lies in the top ten. The sequencing sample was made of peripheral blood. Receptors were obtained from an older woman with acute or convalescent COVID-19.

The chain has TRBV7-8 and TRBJ1-4; 7 nucleotides agree with TRBD1. Germline V gene sequence: CDR1 SGHVS, CDR2 FQNEAQ. V shed 5 bases, J shed 7 bases, and the junction held 4 bases outside the gene matches. The CDR3 consists of 13 residues. CDR3 region: CASSVQGGEKLFF. The CDR3 DNA reads TGTGCCAGCAGCGTTCAGGGGGGTGAAAAACTGTTTTTT. Full variable domain (missing parts from reference TRBV7-8 and TRBJ1-4): GAGVSQSPRYKVAKRGQDVALRCDPISGHVSLFWYQQALGQGPEFLTYFQNEAQLDKSGLPSDRFFAERPEGSVSTLKIQRTQQEDSAVYLCASSVQGGEKLFFGSGTQLSVL.

V is TRBV18 and J is TRBJ1-5, with a possible D match to TRBD1 (5 bases). Germline-derived CDR1 and CDR2 are KGHSH and LQKENI. Deletions cut 2 bases from V and 6 bases from J, with 14 bases between. The length of the CDR3 is 15 residues. CDR3 residues: CASSPMAGVAQPQHF. In nucleotides, the CDR3 is TGTGCCAGCTCACCAATGGCGGGGGTCGCTCAGCCCCAGCATTTT. The entire variable domain, with the rest obtained from reference TRBV18 and TRBJ1-5, is as follows: NAGVMQNPRHLVRRRGQEARLRCSPMKGHSHVYWYRQLPEEGLKFMVYLQKENIIDESGMPKERFSAEFPKEGPSILRIQQVVRGDSAAYFCASSPMAGVAQPQHFGDGTRLSIL.